This paragraph reports one TCR beta chain. Trimming removed 5 bases from V and 6 bases from J; junction bases left unmatched: 5. This CDR3 region has 13 residues. CDR1 is MNHEY and CDR2 is SMNVEV in the germline V gene (reference sequence). As every portion of the isolated RNA was reverse transcribed, the sequencing read expressed TCRB transcripts. This table comes from immunoSEQ multiplex PCR, and its TCRdb copy is limited to in-frame clones, with some not included. This table has about 360,000 clones, approximately 12% appearing once. This entry comes from a study of beta chain features in type 1 diabetes. For the study at large: The samples had more than 95 million sorted cells examined in all.

One heparinised blood draw, averaging roughly 0.11 L, came from each donor. Purity exceeding 95% was reached by all sorted populations. This rearrangement joins TRBV27 to TRBJ1-1, with 8 bases aligning to TRBD1. Sequenced input: naive CD4+ T cells from blood. This TCR was recovered from a young man in good health. CDR3 sequence (DNA): TGTGCCAGCAGTCCGGACAGGGCCGCTGAAGCTTTCTTT. This codes for CASSPDRAAEAFF.